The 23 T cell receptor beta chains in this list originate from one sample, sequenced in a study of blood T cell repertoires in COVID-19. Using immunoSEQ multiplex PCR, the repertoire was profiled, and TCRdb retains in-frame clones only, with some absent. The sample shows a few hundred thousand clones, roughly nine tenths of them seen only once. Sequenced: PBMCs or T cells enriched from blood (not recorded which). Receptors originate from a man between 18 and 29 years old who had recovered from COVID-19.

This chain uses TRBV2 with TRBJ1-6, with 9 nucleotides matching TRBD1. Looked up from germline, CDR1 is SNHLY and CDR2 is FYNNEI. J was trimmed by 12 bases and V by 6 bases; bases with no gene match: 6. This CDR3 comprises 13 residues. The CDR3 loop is CASRGTGQVPLHF. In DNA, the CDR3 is TGTGCCAGCAGGGGGACAGGGCAGGTACCCCTCCACTTT.

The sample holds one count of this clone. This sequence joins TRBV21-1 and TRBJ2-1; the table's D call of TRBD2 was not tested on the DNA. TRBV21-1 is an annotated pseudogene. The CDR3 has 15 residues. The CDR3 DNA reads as TGTGCCAGCAGACGAGCGGGCGGGGCCGGGGATGAGCAGTTCTTC. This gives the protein CASRRAGGAGDEQFF.

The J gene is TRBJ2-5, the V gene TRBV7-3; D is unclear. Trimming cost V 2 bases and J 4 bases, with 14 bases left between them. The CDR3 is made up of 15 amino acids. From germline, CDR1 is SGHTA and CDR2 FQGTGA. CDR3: CASSLVLSSPETQYF. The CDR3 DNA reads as TGTGCCAGCAGCTTAGTGTTGAGTTCTCCAGAGACCCAGTACTTC.

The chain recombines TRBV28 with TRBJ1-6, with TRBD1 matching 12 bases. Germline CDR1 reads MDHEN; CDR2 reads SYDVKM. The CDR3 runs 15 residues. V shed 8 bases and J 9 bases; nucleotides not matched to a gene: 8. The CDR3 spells CASLKGQGATSPLHF. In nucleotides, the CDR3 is TGTGCCAGCCTCAAGGGACAGGGGGCAACTTCACCCCTCCACTTT.

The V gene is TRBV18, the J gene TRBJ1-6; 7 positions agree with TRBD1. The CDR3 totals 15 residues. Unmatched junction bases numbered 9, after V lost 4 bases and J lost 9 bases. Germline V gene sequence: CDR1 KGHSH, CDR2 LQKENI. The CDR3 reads CASSQDRISASPLHF. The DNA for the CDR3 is TGTGCCAGCTCACAGGACAGGATTTCGGCTTCACCCCTCCACTTT.

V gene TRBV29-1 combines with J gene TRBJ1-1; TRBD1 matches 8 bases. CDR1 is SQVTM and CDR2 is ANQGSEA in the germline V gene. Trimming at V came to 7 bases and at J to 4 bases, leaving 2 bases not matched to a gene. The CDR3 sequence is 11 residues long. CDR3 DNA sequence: TGCAGCGGCAGGGGGCCCACTGAAGCTTTCTTT. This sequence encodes CSGRGPTEAFF.

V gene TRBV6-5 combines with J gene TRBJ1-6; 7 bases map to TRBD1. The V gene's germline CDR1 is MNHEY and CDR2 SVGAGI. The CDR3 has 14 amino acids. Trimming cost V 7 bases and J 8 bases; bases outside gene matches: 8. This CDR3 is CASNLWTGDSPLHF. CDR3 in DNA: TGTGCCAGCAACTTGTGGACAGGAGATTCACCCCTCCACTTT.

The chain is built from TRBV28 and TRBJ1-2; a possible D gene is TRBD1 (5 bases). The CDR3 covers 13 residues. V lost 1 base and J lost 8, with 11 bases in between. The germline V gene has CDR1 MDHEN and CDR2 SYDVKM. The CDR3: CASSLSDGGGYTF. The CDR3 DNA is TGTGCCAGCAGTTTATCCGACGGGGGAGGCTACACCTTC.

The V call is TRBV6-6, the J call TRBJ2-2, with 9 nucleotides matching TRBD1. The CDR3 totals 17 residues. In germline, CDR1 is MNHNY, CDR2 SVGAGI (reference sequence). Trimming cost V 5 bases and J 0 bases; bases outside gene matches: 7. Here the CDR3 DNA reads TGTGCCAGCAGTCCCGGGACAGGGATCGCGAACACCGGGGAGCTGTTTTTT. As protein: CASSPGTGIANTGELFF.

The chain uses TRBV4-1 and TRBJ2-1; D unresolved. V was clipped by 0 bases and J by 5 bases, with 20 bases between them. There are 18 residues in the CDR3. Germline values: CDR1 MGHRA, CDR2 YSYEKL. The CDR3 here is CASSQDLVAYPPNNEQFF. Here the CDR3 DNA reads TGCGCCAGCAGCCAAGACTTGGTAGCATATCCTCCGAACAATGAGCAGTTCTTC.

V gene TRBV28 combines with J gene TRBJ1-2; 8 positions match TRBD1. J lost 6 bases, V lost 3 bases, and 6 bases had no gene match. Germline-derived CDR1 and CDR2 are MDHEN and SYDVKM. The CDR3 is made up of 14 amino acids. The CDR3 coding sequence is TGTGCCAGCAGTTTGTGGACAGGGCGGGATGGCTACACCTTC. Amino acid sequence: CASSLWTGRDGYTF.

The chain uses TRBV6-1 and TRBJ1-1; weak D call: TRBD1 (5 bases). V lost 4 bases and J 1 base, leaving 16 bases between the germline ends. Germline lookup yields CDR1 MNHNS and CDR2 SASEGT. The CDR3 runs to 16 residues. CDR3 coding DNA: TGTGCCAGCAGTGGGGGGGTAGCACGACGGAACACTGAAGCTTTCTTT. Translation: CASSGGVARRNTEAFF.

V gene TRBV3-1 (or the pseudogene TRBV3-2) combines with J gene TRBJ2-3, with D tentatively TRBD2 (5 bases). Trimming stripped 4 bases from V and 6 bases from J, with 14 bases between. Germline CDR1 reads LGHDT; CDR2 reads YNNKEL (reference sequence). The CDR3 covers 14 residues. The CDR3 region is CASSLPVRGDTQYF. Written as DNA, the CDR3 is TGTGCCAGCAGCCTACCGGTTCGAGGGGATACGCAGTATTTT.

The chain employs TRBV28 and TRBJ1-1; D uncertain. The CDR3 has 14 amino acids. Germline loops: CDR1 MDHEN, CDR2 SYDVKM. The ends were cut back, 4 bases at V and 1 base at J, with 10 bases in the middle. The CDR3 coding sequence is TGTGCCAGCAGTTCCCCAGGCGCGAACACTGAAGCTTTCTTT. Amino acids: CASSSPGANTEAFF.

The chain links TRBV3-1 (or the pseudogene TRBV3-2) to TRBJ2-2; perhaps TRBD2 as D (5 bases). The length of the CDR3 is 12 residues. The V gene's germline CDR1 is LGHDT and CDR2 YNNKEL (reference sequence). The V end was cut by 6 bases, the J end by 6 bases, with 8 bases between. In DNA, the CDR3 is TGTGCCAGCAGAAGGGAGCCCGGGGAGCTGTTTTTT. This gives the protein CASRREPGELFF.

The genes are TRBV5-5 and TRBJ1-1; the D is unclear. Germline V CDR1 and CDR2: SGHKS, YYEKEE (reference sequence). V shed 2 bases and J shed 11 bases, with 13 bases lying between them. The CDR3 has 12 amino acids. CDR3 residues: CASSFGPGKAFF. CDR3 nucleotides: TGTGCCAGCAGCTTCGGACCGGGAAAGGCTTTCTTT.

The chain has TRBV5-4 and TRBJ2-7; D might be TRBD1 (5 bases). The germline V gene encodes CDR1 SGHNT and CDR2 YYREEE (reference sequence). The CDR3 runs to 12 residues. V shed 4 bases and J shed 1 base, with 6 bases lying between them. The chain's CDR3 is CASSNRSYEQYF. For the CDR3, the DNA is TGTGCCAGCAGCAACAGGTCCTACGAGCAGTACTTC.

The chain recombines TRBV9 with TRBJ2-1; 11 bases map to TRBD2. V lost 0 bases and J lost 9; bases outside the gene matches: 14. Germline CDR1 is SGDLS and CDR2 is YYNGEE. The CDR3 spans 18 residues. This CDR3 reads CASSVGPHIAGGFGEQFF. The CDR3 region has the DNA TGTGCCAGCAGCGTAGGCCCTCATATAGCGGGAGGGTTTGGTGAGCAGTTCTTC. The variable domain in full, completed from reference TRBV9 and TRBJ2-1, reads DSGVTQTPKHLITATGQRVTLRCSPRSGDLSVYWYQQSLDQGLQFLIQYYNGEERAKGNILERFSAQQFPDLHSELNLSSLELGDSALYFCASSVGPHIAGGFGEQFFGPGTRLTVL.

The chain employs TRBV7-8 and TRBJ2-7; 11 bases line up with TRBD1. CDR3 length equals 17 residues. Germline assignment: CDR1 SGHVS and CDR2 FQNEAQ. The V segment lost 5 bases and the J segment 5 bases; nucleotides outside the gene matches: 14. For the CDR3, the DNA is TGTGCCAGCAGCCCCACCCGGGGGACAGGGGGGCTTCACGAGCAGTACTTC. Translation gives CASSPTRGTGGLHEQYF.

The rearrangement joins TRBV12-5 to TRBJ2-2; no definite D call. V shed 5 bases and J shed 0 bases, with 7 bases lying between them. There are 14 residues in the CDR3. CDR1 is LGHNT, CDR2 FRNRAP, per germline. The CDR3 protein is CASGNRANTGELFF. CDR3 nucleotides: TGTGCTAGTGGTAACAGAGCGAACACCGGGGAGCTGTTTTTT.

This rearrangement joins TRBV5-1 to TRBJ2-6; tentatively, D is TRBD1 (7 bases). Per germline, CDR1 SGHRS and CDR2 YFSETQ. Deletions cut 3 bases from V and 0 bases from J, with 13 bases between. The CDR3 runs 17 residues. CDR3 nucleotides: TGCGCCAGCAGCTCGGGCAGGGGGGCCTCTGGGGCCAACGTCCTGACTTTC. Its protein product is CASSSGRGASGANVLTF.

CDR3 DNA sequence: TGTGCCAGCAGCCAGGGACAGGGGGCGGGCTACGAGCAGTACTTC. Translating it yields CASSQGQGAGYEQYF. The chain recombines TRBV7-8 with TRBJ2-7, with 12 bases identical to TRBD1. Trimming at V came to 5 bases and at J to 3 bases, leaving 5 bases not matched to a gene. The CDR3 loop spans 15 amino acids. Germline V gene sequence: CDR1 SGHVS, CDR2 FQNEAQ. The full variable domain, in which reference TRBV7-8 and TRBJ2-7 provide the parts outside the CDR3, is GAGVSQSPRYKVAKRGQDVALRCDPISGHVSLFWYQQALGQGPEFLTYFQNEAQLDKSGLPSDRFFAERPEGSVSTLKIQRTQQEDSAVYLCASSQGQGAGYEQYFGPGTRLTVT.

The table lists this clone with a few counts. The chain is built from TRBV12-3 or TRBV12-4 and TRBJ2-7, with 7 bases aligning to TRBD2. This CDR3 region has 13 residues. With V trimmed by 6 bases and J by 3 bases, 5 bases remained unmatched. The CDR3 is CASSRGVVYEQYF. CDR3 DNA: TGTGCCAGCAGCCGGGGGGTGGTCTACGAGCAGTACTTC.